Below are 31 T cell receptor beta chains sequenced from a single sample in a study of shared clonotypes between healthy human individuals. Assay: immunoSEQ multiplex PCR; the TCRdb copy retains only in-frame clones and omits some. The repertoire consists of about 680,000 clones, with about 90% occurring once and the leading ten covering about a quarter. As defined, naive CD8 cells were CD45RO-negative and positively selected for CCR7, with terminally differentiated effector memory CD45RA+ cells excluded. Specimen: naive CD8+ T cells sorted from blood. The receptors were sampled from a man aged 25 to 40 in good health.

The chain joins TRBV6-5 to TRBJ2-7; D is possibly TRBD1 (5 bases). Germline CDR1 MNHEY, CDR2 SVGAGI. Trimming took 0 bases from V and 7 from J, leaving 13 bases between them. The CDR3 runs 14 residues. The CDR3 DNA follows: TGTGCCAGCAGTTACTCGAACAGGCGGTGGGAGCAGTACTTC. Protein sequence: CASSYSNRRWEQYF.

The J gene is TRBJ2-2, the V gene TRBV6-5; D unclear. The CDR3 length is 13 residues. Trimming pared 7 bases from V and 2 bases from J, leaving 8 bases between. Looked up from germline, CDR1 is MNHEY and CDR2 is SVGAGI. Here the CDR3 DNA reads TGTGCCAGCAAGGACGCAAACACCGGGGAGCTGTTTTTT. Protein: CASKDANTGELFF.

V is TRBV30 and J is TRBJ2-7; 11 nucleotides agree with TRBD2. The CDR3 spans 13 residues. V shed 4 bases, J shed 7 bases, and the junction held 6 bases outside the gene matches. Germline V gene sequence: CDR1 GTSNPN, CDR2 SVGIG (reference sequence). CDR3 nucleotide sequence: TGTGCCTGGAAACTAGCGGGAGCGCTGGAGCAGTACTTC. Protein: CAWKLAGALEQYF.

The gene calls are TRBV6-5 and TRBJ2-1; no clear D. The CDR3 is 15 amino acids. V was clipped by 0 bases and J by 1 base, with 7 bases between them. Germline V CDR1 and CDR2: MNHEY, SVGAGI. Here the CDR3 reads CASSYSQVSYNEQFF. The CDR3 DNA follows: TGTGCCAGCAGTTACTCCCAAGTTTCCTACAATGAGCAGTTCTTC.

The rearrangement links TRBV7-3 to TRBJ1-2, with 10 bases matching TRBD1. V was clipped by 5 bases and J by 6 bases; unmatched bases: 6. Germline assignment: CDR1 SGHTA and CDR2 FQGTGA. The CDR3 spans 14 residues. The CDR3 DNA reads as TGTGCCAGCAGCCCCACCGGGACAGGGGATGGCTACACCTTC. Its translation: CASSPTGTGDGYTF.

V is TRBV7-9 and J is TRBJ2-7; D is perhaps TRBD2 (6 bases). V gave up 1 base and J gave up 3 bases, with 13 bases separating them. The V gene's germline CDR1 is SEHNR and CDR2 FQNEAQ (reference sequence). The CDR3 has 15 residues. The CDR3 sequence: CASSLEVSRDYEQYF. The CDR3 DNA is TGTGCCAGCAGCTTAGAGGTCTCGCGGGACTACGAGCAGTACTTC.

This clone was observed a single time. The rearrangement uses TRBV7-9 and TRBJ2-1, with D perhaps TRBD1 (5 bases). The CDR3 totals 11 residues. V lost 3 bases, J lost 8 bases, and 5 bases lay in between. Germline CDR1 reads SEHNR; CDR2 reads FQNEAQ (reference sequence). This chain's CDR3 is CASSFRDEQFF. DNA of the CDR3: TGTGCCAGCAGCTTCAGGGATGAGCAGTTCTTC. The whole variable domain, filled in from reference TRBV7-9 and TRBJ2-1, reads DTGVSQNPRHKITKRGQNVTFRCDPISEHNRLYWYRQTLGQGPEFLTYFQNEAQLEKSRLLSDRFSAERPKGSFSTLEIQRTEQGDSAMYLCASSFRDEQFFGPGTRLTVL.

The chain employs TRBV10-2 and TRBJ2-1; D unclear. Germline CDR1 WSHSY, CDR2 SAAADI. V dropped 6 bases and J dropped 5 bases, with 14 bases sitting between them. The CDR3 sequence is 14 residues long. The CDR3 nucleotides read TGCGCCAGCAGCCTAGGGCGGCAGGACAATGAGCAGTTCTTC. This sequence encodes CASSLGRQDNEQFF.

The chain employs TRBV7-9 and TRBJ1-4; no firm D call. The V gene lost 5 bases and the J gene lost 3 bases, with 13 bases spanning the gap. Germline lookup yields CDR1 SEHNR and CDR2 FQNEAQ (reference sequence). This CDR3 has 15 residues. CDR3 coding DNA: TGTGCCAGCAGCCAGGTGGGGTCGGCTAATGAAAAACTGTTTTTT. This codes for CASSQVGSANEKLFF.

The chain recombines TRBV7-6 with TRBJ1-5; the D is unclear. V was cut by 1 base and J by 7 bases, with 11 bases left in between. There are 14 residues in the CDR3. CDR1 and CDR2 from the germline V gene are SGHVS and FNYEAQ. The CDR3 bases are TGTGCCAGCAGCTTAGAGGCAGACAAACAGCCCCAGCATTTT. Translating it yields CASSLEADKQPQHF.

The chain is built from TRBV10-1 and TRBJ2-3; 7 positions match TRBD2. The CDR3 contains 15 residues. Germline trimming cut 4 bases from V and 2 bases from J; bases unmatched to any gene: 6. The germline gives CDR1 WNHNN, CDR2 SYGVQD (reference sequence). The CDR3: CASSVGGSSTDTQYF. CDR3 bases: TGCGCCAGCAGTGTCGGCGGGAGCTCCACAGATACGCAGTATTTT.

The V and J genes are TRBV28 and TRBJ2-1; no clear D gene. The germline V and J ends were trimmed by 5 bases and 12 bases, with 14 bases remaining between them. The germline CDR1 and CDR2 sequences are MDHEN and SYDVKM. CDR3 length equals 12 residues. Written as DNA, the CDR3 is TGTGCCAGCAGTCCCTCCGCTTGGGTGCAGTTCTTC. Protein: CASSPSAWVQFF.

V gene TRBV7-9 combines with J gene TRBJ2-1; no definite D call. V lost 5 bases and J lost 6, with 20 bases in between. The germline CDR1 and CDR2 sequences are SEHNR and FQNEAQ (reference sequence). The CDR3 is 16 residues long. CDR3 protein: CASSPPRPTLGNEQFF. CDR3 in DNA: TGTGCCAGCAGCCCACCCAGGCCGACCCTAGGCAATGAGCAGTTCTTC.

This clone was recorded a few times. The chain has TRBV30 and TRBJ2-7; 10 bases are a match to TRBD1. V was pared by 2 bases and J by 2 bases, with 3 bases of the junction left unmatched. Germline values: CDR1 GTSNPN, CDR2 SVGIG (reference sequence). This CDR3 region has 14 residues. CDR3 DNA: TGTGCCTGGAGTAGGGACAGGGGTCCCTACGAGCAGTACTTC. This sequence encodes CAWSRDRGPYEQYF.

This clone has just one count. A much larger clone sits a single nucleotide away, making a read error possible. Distinct nucleotide sequences in the sample also encode this CDR3. This sequence joins TRBV7-6 and TRBJ2-1, with D hard to call. Trimming cost V 1 base and J 7 bases, with 2 bases left between them. CDR3 length equals 11 residues. Germline V lookup: CDR1 SGHVS, CDR2 FNYEAQ. The CDR3 region is CASSLGNEQFF. CDR3 sequence (DNA): TGTGCCAGCAGCTTAGGGAATGAGCAGTTCTTC.

The rearrangement links TRBV7-9 to TRBJ2-7, with D perhaps TRBD1 or TRBD2 (5 bases each). The ends were cut back, 4 bases at V and 5 bases at J, with 21 bases in the middle. CDR1 and CDR2 from the germline V gene are SEHNR and FQNEAQ (reference sequence). The CDR3 contains 16 residues. CDR3 sequence reads: CASSYPRDAYPNEQYF. DNA for the CDR3: TGTGCCAGCAGCTACCCCCGGGACGCCTATCCCAACGAGCAGTACTTC.

The chain has TRBV28 and TRBJ1-4; TRBD1 matches 7 bases. V trimming: 4 bases; J trimming: 8 bases; junction bases outside the gene matches: 7. The germline V gene has CDR1 MDHEN and CDR2 SYDVKM. CDR3 length: 14 residues. The CDR3 sequence is CASSYITGVEKLFF. The CDR3 DNA reads as TGTGCCAGCAGTTACATTACAGGGGTGGAAAAACTGTTTTTT.

V and J are TRBV7-9 and TRBJ2-7; the D gene is possibly TRBD2 (6 bases). Germline assignment: CDR1 SEHNR and CDR2 FQNEAQ (reference sequence). CDR3 length equals 15 residues. V lost 8 bases to trimming and J lost 0 bases, with 17 bases between them. For the CDR3, the DNA is TGTGCCAGCTCCCCCTTTAGCGGCAGCTCCTACGAGCAGTACTTC. Protein sequence: CASSPFSGSSYEQYF.

The chain is built from TRBV28 and TRBJ2-5; the D gene is possibly TRBD1 (6 bases). From germline, CDR1 is MDHEN and CDR2 SYDVKM. The germline V and J ends were trimmed by 3 bases and 4 bases, with 21 bases remaining between them. The CDR3 extends over 17 amino acids. The CDR3 reads CASSFVSPRGGGETQYF. The CDR3 DNA follows: TGTGCCAGCAGTTTTGTTTCCCCCAGGGGTGGAGGAGAGACCCAGTACTTC.

The chain is built from TRBV5-5 and TRBJ1-1; 11 bases align to TRBD1. Germline lookup yields CDR1 SGHKS and CDR2 YYEKEE (reference sequence). Trimming cost V 5 bases and J 6 bases; bases outside gene matches: 3. CDR3 size: 13 residues. CDR3 protein: CASRGQGGAEAFF. The CDR3 nucleotides read TGTGCCAGCAGGGGACAGGGGGGGGCTGAAGCTTTCTTT. The full variable domain, its missing parts supplied by reference TRBV5-5 and TRBJ1-1, is DAGVTQSPTHLIKTRGQQVTLRCSPISGHKSVSWYQQVLGQGPQFIFQYYEKEERGRGNFPDRFSARQFPNYSSELNVNALLLGDSALYLCASRGQGGAEAFFGQGTRLTVV.

The chain couples TRBV10-3 to TRBJ2-1, with 9 positions matching TRBD2. V trimming: 3 bases; J trimming: 2 bases; junction bases outside the gene matches: 11. There are 18 residues in the CDR3. Germline CDR1 reads ENHRY; CDR2 reads SYGVKD. The CDR3: CAISDPALTSGTYNEQFF. The DNA of the CDR3 is TGTGCCATCAGTGACCCTGCTTTGACTAGCGGTACCTACAATGAGCAGTTCTTC.

The chain recombines TRBV27 with TRBJ2-1; D is unclear. V lost 3 bases to trimming and J lost 10 bases, with 19 bases between them. From germline, CDR1 is MNHEY and CDR2 SMNVEV (reference sequence). The CDR3 has 15 residues. CDR3 sequence reads: CASSFLGRRPDEQFF. The CDR3 DNA reads TGTGCCAGCAGTTTCCTTGGACGGCGACCGGACGAGCAGTTCTTC.

This clone was detected only once. This chain links TRBV15 with TRBJ2-7, with D unclear. The CDR3 totals 11 residues. Trimming took off 0 bases at V and 6 bases at J, with 3 bases between the two ends. Germline loops: CDR1 LNHNV, CDR2 YYDKDF (reference sequence). The CDR3 reads CATSRDGEQYF. CDR3 nucleotides: TGTGCCACCAGCAGAGATGGCGAGCAGTACTTC. Looking up the rest from reference TRBV15 and TRBJ2-7 gives the full variable domain: DAMVIQNPRYQVTQFGKPVTLSCSQTLNHNVMYWYQQKSSQAPKLLFHYYDKDFNNEADTPDNFQSRRPNTSFCFLDIRSPGLGDTAMYLCATSRDGEQYFGPGTRLTVT.

The chain couples TRBV27 to TRBJ1-5; a possible D gene is TRBD1 (5 bases). This CDR3 region has 14 residues. Trimming removed 2 bases at V and 6 bases at J, with 11 bases between. From germline, CDR1 is MNHEY and CDR2 SMNVEV (reference sequence). CDR3 DNA: TGTGCCAGCAGTTTAAGGGGTACCAGTCAGCCCCAGCATTTT. It codes for CASSLRGTSQPQHF.

The chain couples TRBV10-3 to TRBJ2-1; 9 nucleotides match TRBD1. This CDR3 has 14 amino acids. With V trimmed by 8 bases and J by 8 bases, 10 bases remained unmatched. Germline V gives CDR1 ENHRY, CDR2 SYGVKD. The CDR3 sequence: CAILRQGVVDEQFF. As DNA, the CDR3 is TGTGCCATCCTGAGACAGGGGGTCGTGGATGAGCAGTTCTTC.

The chain employs TRBV7-6 and TRBJ2-7; tentative D call: TRBD2 (6 bases). Germline CDR1 reads SGHVS; CDR2 reads FNYEAQ. V was clipped by 5 bases and J by 1 base, with 15 bases between them. The CDR3 loop spans 15 amino acids. CDR3: CASSQEPEGSYEQYF. Here the CDR3 DNA reads TGTGCCAGCAGCCAAGAGCCGGAGGGATCCTACGAGCAGTACTTC.

This chain's CDR3 is CASSRGTASNQPQHF. The CDR3 coding sequence is TGTGCCAGCAGTCGCGGGACAGCTAGCAATCAGCCCCAGCATTTT. The chain is built from TRBV27 and TRBJ1-5; 7 nucleotides align to TRBD1. The CDR3 extends over 15 amino acids. Germline trimming cut 5 bases from V and 0 bases from J; bases unmatched to any gene: 4. CDR1 is MNHEY and CDR2 is SMNVEV in the germline V gene (reference sequence).

The gene calls are TRBV6-4 and TRBJ2-6; 10 bases agree with TRBD2. This CDR3 comprises 19 residues. Germline CDR1 MRHNA, CDR2 SNTAGT. The trim removed 5 bases at V and 4 bases at J, leaving 14 bases unmatched. CDR3 coding DNA: TGTGCCAGCAGTAAGAGGCACATAGCGGGAGGTGCAGGGGCCAACGTCCTGACTTTC. This sequence encodes CASSKRHIAGGAGANVLTF.

The chain has TRBV4-2 and TRBJ2-7, with D uncertain. V was trimmed by 2 bases and J by 4 bases, leaving 9 bases between them. CDR3 length: 13 residues. Germline values: CDR1 LGHNA, CDR2 YNFKEQ. As DNA, the CDR3 is TGTGCCAGCAGCCAATGGGTTCGTTACGAGCAGTACTTC. Protein: CASSQWVRYEQYF.

Only one count was recorded for this clone. The J gene is TRBJ2-7, the V gene TRBV27; TRBD2 matches 10 bases. V lost 6 bases to trimming and J lost 5 bases; unmatched junction nucleotides: 13. This CDR3 has 16 residues. Germline V CDR1 and CDR2: MNHEY, SMNVEV (reference sequence). This CDR3 is CASSRTPSGSIHEQYF. The DNA for the CDR3 is TGTGCCAGCAGCCGCACCCCTAGCGGGAGTATCCACGAGCAGTACTTC.

This chain links TRBV4-1 with TRBJ2-7; TRBD1 matches 7 bases. The CDR3 contains 19 residues. V was clipped by 4 bases and J by 0 bases; unmatched bases: 18. CDR1 and CDR2 (germline): MGHRA, YSYEKL. DNA of the CDR3: TGCGCCAGCAGCCCGCAACCGGGACAGTCTCTCGAGGGCTCCTACGAGCAGTACTTC. The encoded protein is CASSPQPGQSLEGSYEQYF.